This T cell receptor (beta chain) was observed in a study of T cells in Graves' hyperthyroidism and ophthalmopathy. Regions amplified from RNA transcripts were the TCR beta CDR3 regions. The HTBI primer set drove a first-round RT-PCR of the TCR CDR3. TCRdb reprocessed the multiplex PCR reads via MiXCR and lists one record per CDR3 protein. The repertoire holds 500,000 to 800,000 distinct CDR3 sequences, with roughly 14% as singletons. Germline CDR1 ENHRY, CDR2 SYGVKD. This CDR3 has 15 residues. Clinical symptoms, serum thyroxine and TRAb, thyroid ultrasound and orbital computed tomography were used for the diagnoses. The study's findings and limits: Clonotypes that were expanded in thyroid above 0.001 mostly appeared in blood too.

Points on this clonotype: Its antigen is not known. At one end, the junction sequence differs from germline, possibly due to a read error.

The receptor was derived from a woman in her forties or fifties with Graves' ophthalmopathy. The chain employs TRBV10-3 and TRBJ2-3; 10 bases align to TRBD2. The sequenced sample consisted of blood. CDR3 coding DNA: TGTACCATCAGGGGGCTAGCGGGAGTAGCTGATACGCAGTATTTT. This codes for CTIRGLAGVADTQYF.